These 25 T cell receptor beta chains originate from one sample sequenced in a study of T cell clones after liver transplantation. Profiling relied on immunoSEQ multiplex PCR, and the TCRdb table lists in-frame clones only, not all of them. The sample has about 6,900 clones, around 70% seen once; the top ten hold about 26%. The sequences come from CD8+ T cells from blood, collected before liver transplant. These receptors were taken from a human donor who received a liver transplant.

The chain joins TRBV11-2 to TRBJ1-6; tentatively, D is TRBD1 (5 bases). CDR3 length: 12 amino acids. V lost 11 bases and J 6 bases, leaving 11 bases between the germline ends. Germline V gives CDR1 SGHAT, CDR2 FQNNGV. CDR3 bases: TGTGCCGCCTCCGGGGGTAATTCACCCCTCCACTTT. Protein: CAASGGNSPLHF. The variable domain in full, with the rest retrieved from reference TRBV11-2 and TRBJ1-6, is EAGVAQSPRYKIIEKRQSVAFWCNPISGHATLYWYQQILGQGPKLLIQFQNNGVVDDSQLPKDRFSAERLKGVDSTLKIQPAKLEDSAVYLCAASGGNSPLHFGNGTRLTVT.

This chain links TRBV29-1 with TRBJ2-1; 16 bases align to TRBD2. The V gene end was trimmed by 6 bases and the J gene end by 3 bases; junction bases not matched to a gene: 8. The CDR3 sequence is 17 residues long. CDR1 is SQVTM and CDR2 is ANQGSEA in the germline V gene. CDR3 in DNA: TGCAGCGTCGCCGGGACTAGCGGGGGGGAGATCTACAATGAGCAGTTCTTC. Encoded protein: CSVAGTSGGEIYNEQFF.

V and J are TRBV28 and TRBJ1-2; D is unclear. Per germline, CDR1 MDHEN and CDR2 SYDVKM. The CDR3 sequence is 14 residues long. V was clipped by 2 bases and J by 2 bases, with 9 bases between them. CDR3 sequence: CASSLTAGNYGYTF. Written as DNA, the CDR3 is TGTGCCAGCAGTTTAACAGCGGGGAACTATGGCTACACCTTC.

The J gene is TRBJ2-7, the V gene TRBV6-6, with D possibly matching TRBD1 (5 bases). Deletions cut 5 bases from V and 0 bases from J, with 11 bases between. There are 14 residues in the CDR3. CDR1 is MNHNY and CDR2 is SVGAGI in the germline V gene (reference sequence). The chain's CDR3 is CASSTDTFSYEQYF. CDR3 coding DNA: TGTGCCAGCAGTACGGACACCTTCTCCTACGAGCAGTACTTC.

In this sample, this clone turned up once. The V and J genes are TRBV5-4 and TRBJ2-2, with D perhaps matching TRBD1 or TRBD2 (5 bases each). CDR3 length: 17 amino acids. Germline V gene data show CDR1 as SGHNT and CDR2 as YYREEE (reference sequence). The ends were cut back, 4 bases at V and 6 bases at J, with 22 bases in the middle. For the CDR3, the DNA is TGTGCCAGCAGCCCATACAAGACGGGACCAAGCGCCGGGGAGCTGTTTTTT. Encoded protein: CASSPYKTGPSAGELFF.

This clone appeared a single time. The chain carries TRBV10-2 and TRBJ2-5, with 9 bases matching TRBD2. The CDR3 has 18 amino acids. In germline, CDR1 is WSHSY, CDR2 SAAADI. V lost 6 bases, J lost 2 bases, and 16 bases stayed unmatched. CDR3 sequence reads: CASSSASGKDWEQETQYF. The CDR3 nucleotides are TGCGCCAGCAGCTCGGCTAGCGGGAAAGACTGGGAGCAAGAGACCCAGTACTTC.

The V call is TRBV5-1, the J call TRBJ1-5; no reliable D call. CDR3 size: 15 residues. Trimming removed 0 bases from V and 2 bases from J, with 9 bases in between. Germline V CDR1 and CDR2: SGHRS, YFSETQ. CDR3 bases: TGCGCCAGCAGCTTGGGGGGAGAGGGCAATCAGCCCCAGCATTTT. It yields the protein CASSLGGEGNQPQHF.

The V and J genes are TRBV4-3 and TRBJ2-1, with a possible D match to TRBD2 (6 bases). The CDR3 has 16 residues. Per the germline V gene, CDR1 is LGHNA and CDR2 is YSLEER. The V end lost 1 base, the J end lost 3 bases, and 13 bases lay between the germline ends. The CDR3 here is CASSQGGVGGYNEQFF. Here the CDR3 DNA reads TGCGCCAGCAGCCAAGGGGGGGTGGGCGGCTACAATGAGCAGTTCTTC.

The chain carries TRBV29-1 and TRBJ2-5, with 7 nucleotides matching TRBD2. V lost 6 bases, J lost 1 base, and 8 bases stayed unmatched. Germline V gene data show CDR1 as SQVTM and CDR2 as ANQGSEA. The CDR3 covers 14 residues. The CDR3 DNA follows: TGCAGCGTCGACGCTAGCGGCGCCCAAGAGACCCAGTACTTC. This sequence encodes CSVDASGAQETQYF.

The rearrangement uses TRBV21-1 and TRBJ2-3; no DNA check was done on the table's D call, TRBD2. TRBV21-1 is a recognized pseudogene. The CDR3 runs to 15 residues. The CDR3 DNA is TGTGCCAGCACCCGACTAGCGCGACCCGCAGATACGCAGTATTTT. This translates into CASTRLARPADTQYF.

This clone was recorded a few times. This chain links TRBV5-1 with TRBJ2-3, with 9 nucleotides matching TRBD1. Trimming at V came to 0 bases and at J to 4 bases, leaving 3 bases not matched to a gene. Germline-derived CDR1 and CDR2 are SGHRS and YFSETQ. The CDR3 is made up of 15 amino acids. CDR3 in amino acids: CASSLEGQGSDTQYF. Written as DNA, the CDR3 is TGCGCCAGCAGCTTGGAGGGACAGGGATCAGATACGCAGTATTTT.

The rearrangement joins TRBV6-5 to TRBJ1-1, with D possibly TRBD1 on 6 matching bases. Trimming stripped 5 bases from V and 4 bases from J, with 11 bases between. This CDR3 contains 13 residues. From germline, CDR1 is MNHEY and CDR2 SVGAGI. CDR3 sequence reads: CASSLPGVTEAFF. The CDR3 region has the DNA TGTGCCAGCAGTCTTCCAGGGGTCACTGAAGCTTTCTTT.

The chain has TRBV7-9 and TRBJ1-4; 7 bases match TRBD1. With V trimmed by 4 bases and J by 1 base, 9 bases remained unmatched. In germline, CDR1 is SEHNR, CDR2 FQNEAQ (reference sequence). The CDR3 has 17 residues. The CDR3 sequence: CASSSVGRGLTNEKLFF. CDR3 DNA: TGTGCCAGCAGCTCAGTAGGCAGGGGGTTAACTAATGAAAAACTGTTTTTT.

The chain recombines TRBV4-1 with TRBJ2-3; possible D gene TRBD1, 5 bases. Trimming removed 6 bases from V and 2 bases from J, with 9 bases in between. The germline V gene encodes CDR1 MGHRA and CDR2 YSYEKL. The CDR3 runs to 13 residues. CDR3 loop: CASSDSLTDTQYF. CDR3 in DNA: TGCGCCAGCAGTGACAGCCTCACAGATACGCAGTATTTT.

This sequence joins TRBV27 and TRBJ2-1, with D maybe TRBD1 (5 bases). The CDR3 loop spans 13 amino acids. V was trimmed by 6 bases and J by 3 bases, leaving 9 bases between them. From germline, CDR1 is MNHEY and CDR2 SMNVEV (reference sequence). The CDR3, as DNA: TGTGCCAGCAGCCCAGACAGCTACAATGAGCAGTTCTTC. Protein sequence: CASSPDSYNEQFF.

J is TRBJ2-2 and V is TRBV6-5; no clear D gene. Between the trimmed V and J ends, which lost 6 bases and 1 base, there was a span of 9 bases. CDR1 is MNHEY, CDR2 SVGAGI, per germline. This CDR3 has 14 amino acids. CDR3 in DNA: TGTGCCAGCAGACTCGTGGGGAACACCGGGGAGCTGTTTTTT. The encoded protein is CASRLVGNTGELFF.

The chain combines TRBV11-2 with TRBJ2-3; D is perhaps TRBD1 (5 bases). Trimming left V 5 bases short and J 2 bases short, with 14 bases between. There are 15 residues in the CDR3. The germline V gene encodes CDR1 SGHAT and CDR2 FQNNGV. As DNA, the CDR3 is TGTGCCAGCAGCAAAAAACAGGTGTACACAGATACGCAGTATTTT. Amino acid sequence: CASSKKQVYTDTQYF.

This chain connects TRBV5-6 to TRBJ2-3; D gene ambiguous. This CDR3 spans 16 amino acids. The V and J ends lost 0 bases and 2 bases respectively, with 13 bases between them. CDR1 and CDR2 from the germline V gene are SGHDT and YYEEEE. The CDR3: CASSLGLPLNTDTQYF. CDR3 bases: TGTGCCAGCAGCTTGGGACTTCCACTGAACACAGATACGCAGTATTTT.

V usage is TRBV7-9 and J usage is TRBJ1-2; D is unresolved. Looked up from germline, CDR1 is SEHNR and CDR2 is FQNEAQ (reference sequence). The CDR3 loop spans 13 amino acids. Between the trimmed V and J ends, which lost 5 bases and 4 bases, there was a span of 11 bases. The CDR3 DNA reads as TGTGCCAGCAGCAACGGCGCCCTCTATGGCTACACCTTC. The encoded protein is CASSNGALYGYTF.

The chain uses TRBV4-3 and TRBJ1-2, with 7 bases aligning to TRBD1. This CDR3 contains 14 residues. V lost 0 bases and J lost 4; bases outside the gene matches: 2. Germline lookup yields CDR1 LGHNA and CDR2 YSLEER. CDR3 sequence (DNA): TGCGCCAGCAGCCAAGACAGGGGGGGCTATGGCTACACCTTC. The encoded protein is CASSQDRGGYGYTF.

The chain employs TRBV7-9 and TRBJ2-3, with D possibly matching TRBD2 (5 bases). The CDR3 covers 13 residues. CDR1 and CDR2 from the germline V gene are SEHNR and FQNEAQ (reference sequence). V lost 5 bases to trimming and J lost 2 bases, with 8 bases between them. The chain's CDR3 is CASSPGSTDTQYF. Here the CDR3 DNA reads TGTGCCAGCAGCCCGGGGTCCACAGATACGCAGTATTTT. Full variable domain (remainder filled in from reference TRBV7-9 and TRBJ2-3): DTGVSQNPRHKITKRGQNVTFRCDPISEHNRLYWYRQTLGQGPEFLTYFQNEAQLEKSRLLSDRFSAERPKGSFSTLEIQRTEQGDSAMYLCASSPGSTDTQYFGPGTRLTVL.

This clone was picked up a small number of times. The chain couples TRBV13 to TRBJ1-1; no reliable D call. This CDR3 spans 15 amino acids. Looked up from germline, CDR1 is PRHDT and CDR2 is FYEKMQ (reference sequence). V lost 0 bases to trimming and J lost 6 bases, with 14 bases between them. The CDR3 region has the DNA TGTGCCAGCAGCTTAGGTGGTGGTGGTATTGCTGAAGCTTTCTTT. Its protein is CASSLGGGGIAEAFF.

This chain connects TRBV30 to TRBJ2-1; TRBD1 or TRBD2 may be the D gene (5 bases each). This CDR3 region has 14 residues. Germline assignment: CDR1 GTSNPN and CDR2 SVGIG (reference sequence). V lost 4 bases to trimming and J lost 2 bases, with 12 bases between them. CDR3 amino acids: CAWKRDGTYNEQFF. For the CDR3, the DNA is TGTGCCTGGAAACGGGACGGTACCTACAATGAGCAGTTCTTC.

This clone has only one observation. This sequence joins TRBV4-3 and TRBJ2-5; D is unclear. Germline V gene sequence: CDR1 LGHNA, CDR2 YSLEER. This CDR3 has 16 residues. With 0 bases removed from V and 1 base from J, the gap between germline ends came to 12 bases. The CDR3 here is CASSQDRWLGQETQYF. The CDR3 DNA sequence: TGCGCCAGCAGCCAAGATCGATGGTTGGGCCAAGAGACCCAGTACTTC.

This chain's CDR3 is CASSLSSGILNNEQFF. CDR3 DNA sequence: TGTGCCAGCAGTTTATCATCAGGAATTTTAAACAATGAGCAGTTCTTC. The J gene is TRBJ2-1, the V gene TRBV27, with D unresolved. The ends were cut back, 0 bases at V and 5 bases at J, with 14 bases in the middle. CDR3 length equals 16 residues. Per the germline V gene, CDR1 is MNHEY and CDR2 is SMNVEV (reference sequence).